This T cell receptor beta chain was identified in a study of cytomegalovirus exposure and HLA in healthy donors. Study-level results: The study recorded 150 to 200 TCR beta chains that were cytomegalovirus-associated. Most TCR sequences were uncommon, yet certain public TCRs appeared in many donors.

V lost 0 bases to trimming and J lost 7 bases; unmatched junction nucleotides: 7. The germline V gene encodes CDR1 SGHRS and CDR2 YFSETQ. The CDR3 loop spans 15 amino acids. As for this clone: Antigen specificity is unknown.

Profiled with immunoSEQ multiplex PCR; TCRdb holds only in-frame clones, not every one. The table lists about 200,000 clones, around 84% of them singletons. This clonotype was sampled from a woman aged 25-40 years in good health and CMV-seropositive. Sequenced material: PBMCs. J is TRBJ2-1 and V is TRBV5-1; the match to TRBD2 covers 7 bases. For the CDR3, the DNA is TGCGCCAGCAGCTTGGACGGGAGGAACTGGAATGAGCAGTTCTTC. Residues: CASSLDGRNWNEQFF.